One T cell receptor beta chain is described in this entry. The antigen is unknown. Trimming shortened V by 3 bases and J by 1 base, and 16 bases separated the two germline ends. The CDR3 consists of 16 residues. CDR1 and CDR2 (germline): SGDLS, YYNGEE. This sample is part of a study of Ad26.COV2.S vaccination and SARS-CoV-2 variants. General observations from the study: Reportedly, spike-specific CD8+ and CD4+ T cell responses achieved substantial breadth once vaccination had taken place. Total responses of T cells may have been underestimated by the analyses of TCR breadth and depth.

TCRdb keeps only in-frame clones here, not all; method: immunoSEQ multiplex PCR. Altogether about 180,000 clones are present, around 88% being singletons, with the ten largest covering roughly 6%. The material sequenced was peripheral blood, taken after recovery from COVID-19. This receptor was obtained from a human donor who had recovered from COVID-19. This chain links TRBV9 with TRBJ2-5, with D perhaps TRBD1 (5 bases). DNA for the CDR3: TGTGCCAGCAGCGACGGGTCCACAGGAATCCAAGAGACCCAGTACTTC. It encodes CASSDGSTGIQETQYF.